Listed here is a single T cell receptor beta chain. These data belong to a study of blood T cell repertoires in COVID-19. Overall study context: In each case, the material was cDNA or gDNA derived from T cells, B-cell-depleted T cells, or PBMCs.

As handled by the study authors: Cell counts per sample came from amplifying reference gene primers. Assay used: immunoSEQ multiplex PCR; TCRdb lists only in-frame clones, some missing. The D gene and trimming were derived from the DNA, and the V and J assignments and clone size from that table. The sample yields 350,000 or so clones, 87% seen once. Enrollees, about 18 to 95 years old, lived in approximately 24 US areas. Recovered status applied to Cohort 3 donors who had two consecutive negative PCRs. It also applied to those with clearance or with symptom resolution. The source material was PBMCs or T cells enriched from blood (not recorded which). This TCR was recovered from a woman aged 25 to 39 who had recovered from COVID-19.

CDR3 sequence: CASSQDQNQPQHF. CDR3 bases: TGCGCCAGCAGCCAAGACCAGAATCAGCCCCAGCATTTT. The chain couples TRBV4-1 to TRBJ1-5; unclear D gene. Per germline, CDR1 MGHRA and CDR2 YSYEKL. The CDR3 is made up of 13 amino acids. V lost 0 bases and J 4 bases, leaving 4 bases between the germline ends.